The clone carrying this T cell receptor beta chain has more than one count but fewer than ten. This sample was included in a study of blood T cells in healthy people across ages. Germline V lookup: CDR1 SGDLS, CDR2 YYNGEE. CDR3 length equals 16 residues. The V gene end was trimmed by 1 base and the J gene end by 3 bases; junction bases not matched to a gene: 8. Together with a sample-barcoded 5' primer, a J-beta primer mix was included in a second PCR lasting about 6 to 11 cycles. TCRdb re-called the 5' RACE reads with MiXCR, one entry per CDR3 protein. The sample lists 700,000 or so distinct CDR3 sequences; approximately 22% were seen once.

The chain couples TRBV9 to TRBJ2-3, with TRBD2 identical over 7 bases. This TCR derives from a man between 65 and 85 years old in good health. What was sequenced was blood. The CDR3 DNA follows: TGTGCCAGCAGCGTACAAGCGGGAAGAAGGACAGATACGCAGTATTTT. It yields the protein CASSVQAGRRTDTQYF.